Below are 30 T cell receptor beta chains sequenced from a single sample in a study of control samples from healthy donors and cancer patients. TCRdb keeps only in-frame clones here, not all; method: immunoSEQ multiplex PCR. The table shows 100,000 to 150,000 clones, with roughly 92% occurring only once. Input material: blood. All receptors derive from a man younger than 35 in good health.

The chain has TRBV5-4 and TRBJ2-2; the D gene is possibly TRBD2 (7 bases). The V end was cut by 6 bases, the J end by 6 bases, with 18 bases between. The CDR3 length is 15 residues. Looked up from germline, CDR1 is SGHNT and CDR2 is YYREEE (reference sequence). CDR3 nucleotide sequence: TGTGCCAGCACCGTGGGAGGAGGGGGGGCCGGGGAGCTGTTTTTT. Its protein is CASTVGGGGAGELFF.

The CDR3 sequence is CASSLDPAGPGETQYF. The CDR3 nucleotides read TGCGCCAGCAGCTTGGATCCGGCGGGGCCCGGGGAGACCCAGTACTTC. This chain links TRBV5-1 with TRBJ2-5; D is possibly TRBD2 (6 bases). Germline V gene lookup returns CDR1 SGHRS and CDR2 YFSETQ. This CDR3 contains 16 residues. The ends were cut back, 0 bases at V and 5 bases at J, with 17 bases in the middle.

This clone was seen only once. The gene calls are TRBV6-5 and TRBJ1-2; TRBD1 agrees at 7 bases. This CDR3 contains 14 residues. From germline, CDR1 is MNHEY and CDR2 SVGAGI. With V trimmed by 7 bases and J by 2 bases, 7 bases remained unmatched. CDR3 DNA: TGTGCCAGCACCCCGCTACAGGGGAACTATGGCTACACCTTC. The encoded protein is CASTPLQGNYGYTF.

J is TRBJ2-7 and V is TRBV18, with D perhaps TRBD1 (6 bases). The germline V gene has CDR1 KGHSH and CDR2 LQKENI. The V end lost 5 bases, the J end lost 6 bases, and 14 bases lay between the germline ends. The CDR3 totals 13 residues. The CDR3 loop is CASSEGHLGEQYF. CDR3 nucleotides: TGTGCCAGCTCAGAGGGACATCTTGGCGAGCAGTACTTC. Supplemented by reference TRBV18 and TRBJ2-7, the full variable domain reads NAGVMQNPRHLVRRRGQEARLRCSPMKGHSHVYWYRQLPEEGLKFMVYLQKENIIDESGMPKERFSAEFPKEGPSILRIQQVVRGDSAAYFCASSEGHLGEQYFGPGTRLTVT.

Written as DNA, the CDR3 is TGTGCCAGCAGTGCCCCGGGGGCTGAAGCTTTCTTT. It is translated as CASSAPGAEAFF. The rearrangement links TRBV2 to TRBJ1-1, with D tentatively TRBD1 (5 bases). V was shortened by 4 bases and J by 6 bases, with 9 bases between the two germline ends. This CDR3 region has 12 residues. The germline V gene has CDR1 SNHLY and CDR2 FYNNEI.

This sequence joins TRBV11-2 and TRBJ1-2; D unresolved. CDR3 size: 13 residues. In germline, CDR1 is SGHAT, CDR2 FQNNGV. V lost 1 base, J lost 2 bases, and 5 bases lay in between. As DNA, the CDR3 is TGTGCCAGCAGCTTAGCCGGGAACTATGGCTACACCTTC. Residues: CASSLAGNYGYTF.

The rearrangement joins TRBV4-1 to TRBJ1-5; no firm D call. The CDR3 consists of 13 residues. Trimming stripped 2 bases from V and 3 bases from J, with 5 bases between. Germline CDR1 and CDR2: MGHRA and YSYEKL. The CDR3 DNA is TGCGCCAGCAGCCAACTTTACAATCAGCCCCAGCATTTT. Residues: CASSQLYNQPQHF.

CDR3 residues: CASSQPRANTGELFF. In DNA form, the CDR3 reads TGCGCCAGCAGCCAACCCAGGGCGAACACCGGGGAGCTGTTTTTT. This chain links TRBV4-1 with TRBJ2-2; perhaps TRBD1 as D (5 bases). The germline V gene has CDR1 MGHRA and CDR2 YSYEKL. The CDR3 length is 15 residues. Trimming stripped 2 bases from V and 0 bases from J, with 7 bases between.

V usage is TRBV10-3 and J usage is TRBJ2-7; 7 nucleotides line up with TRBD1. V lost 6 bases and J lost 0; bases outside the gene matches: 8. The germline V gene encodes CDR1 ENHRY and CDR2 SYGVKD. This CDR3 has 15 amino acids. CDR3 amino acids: CAISSPRQGSYEQYF. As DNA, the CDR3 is TGTGCCATCAGCTCACCCAGACAGGGCTCCTACGAGCAGTACTTC.

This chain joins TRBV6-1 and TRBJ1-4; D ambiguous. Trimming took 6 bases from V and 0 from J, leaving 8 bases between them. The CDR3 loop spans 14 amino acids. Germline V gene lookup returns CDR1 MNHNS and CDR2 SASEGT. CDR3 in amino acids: CASRKGPTNEKLFF. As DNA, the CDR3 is TGTGCCAGCAGGAAAGGCCCAACTAATGAAAAACTGTTTTTT.

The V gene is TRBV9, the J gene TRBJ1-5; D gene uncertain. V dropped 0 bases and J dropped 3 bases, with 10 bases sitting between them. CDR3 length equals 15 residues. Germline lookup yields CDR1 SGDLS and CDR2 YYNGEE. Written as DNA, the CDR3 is TGTGCCAGCAGCGTAGCGGGTGGGTTCAATCAGCCCCAGCATTTT. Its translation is CASSVAGGFNQPQHF.

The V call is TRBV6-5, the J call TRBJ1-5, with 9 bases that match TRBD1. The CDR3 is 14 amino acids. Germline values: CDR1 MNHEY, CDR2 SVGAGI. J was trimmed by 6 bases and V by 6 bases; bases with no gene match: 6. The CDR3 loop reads CASSETGGGQPQHF. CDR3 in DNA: TGTGCCAGCAGCGAGACAGGGGGTGGTCAGCCCCAGCATTTT.

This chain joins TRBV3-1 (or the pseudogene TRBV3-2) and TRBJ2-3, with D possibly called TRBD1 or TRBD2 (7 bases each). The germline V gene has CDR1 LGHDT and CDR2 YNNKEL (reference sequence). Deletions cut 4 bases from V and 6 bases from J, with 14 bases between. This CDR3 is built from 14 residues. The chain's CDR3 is CASSLGGGWDTQYF. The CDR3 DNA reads TGTGCCAGCAGCCTGGGAGGGGGCTGGGATACGCAGTATTTT.

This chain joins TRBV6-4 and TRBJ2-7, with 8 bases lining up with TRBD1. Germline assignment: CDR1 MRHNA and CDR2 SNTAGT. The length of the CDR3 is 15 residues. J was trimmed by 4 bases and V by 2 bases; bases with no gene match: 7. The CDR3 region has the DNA TGTGCCAGCAGTGACCTGGACAGGGCTAGATACGAGCAGTACTTC. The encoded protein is CASSDLDRARYEQYF.

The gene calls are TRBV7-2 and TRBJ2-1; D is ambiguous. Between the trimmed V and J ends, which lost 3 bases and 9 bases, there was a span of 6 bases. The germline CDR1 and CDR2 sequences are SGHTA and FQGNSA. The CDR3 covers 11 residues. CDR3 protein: CASSFSVEQFF. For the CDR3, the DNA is TGTGCCAGCAGCTTTTCCGTTGAGCAGTTCTTC.

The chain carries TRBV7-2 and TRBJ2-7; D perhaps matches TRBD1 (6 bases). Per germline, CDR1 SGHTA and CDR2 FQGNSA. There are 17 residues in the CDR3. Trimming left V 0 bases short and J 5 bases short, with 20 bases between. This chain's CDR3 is CASSLAGPLRGDDEQYF. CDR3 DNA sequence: TGTGCCAGCAGCTTAGCGGGTCCCCTCAGGGGTGATGACGAGCAGTACTTC.

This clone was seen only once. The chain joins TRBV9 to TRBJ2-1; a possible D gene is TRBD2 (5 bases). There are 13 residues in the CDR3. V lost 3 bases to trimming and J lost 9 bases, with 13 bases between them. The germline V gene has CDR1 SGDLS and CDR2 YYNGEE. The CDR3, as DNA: TGTGCCAGCAGCGGAGACTACGAGGGTGAGCAGTTCTTC. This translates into CASSGDYEGEQFF.

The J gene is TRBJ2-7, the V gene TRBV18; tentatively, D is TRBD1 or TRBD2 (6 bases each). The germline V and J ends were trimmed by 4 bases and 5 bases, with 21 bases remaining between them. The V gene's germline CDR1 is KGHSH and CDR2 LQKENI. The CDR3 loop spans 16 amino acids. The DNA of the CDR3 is TGTGCCAGCTCACAGACGTGGGGGGACACAATGCACGAGCAGTACTTC. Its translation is CASSQTWGDTMHEQYF.

CDR3 residues: CASSITGEQYF. The CDR3 DNA reads as TGTGCCAGTAGTATAACCGGGGAGCAGTACTTC. The chain is built from TRBV19 and TRBJ2-7, with D uncertain. The CDR3 is 11 residues long. Germline V gives CDR1 LNHDA, CDR2 SQIVND (reference sequence). The ends were cut back, 2 bases at V and 7 bases at J, with 6 bases in the middle. Full variable domain (outside the CDR3, taken from reference TRBV19 and TRBJ2-7): DGGITQSPKYLFRKEGQNVTLSCEQNLNHDAMYWYRQDPGQGLRLIYYSQIVNDFQKGDIAEGYSVSREKKESFPLTVTSAQKNPTAFYLCASSITGEQYFGPGTRLTVT.

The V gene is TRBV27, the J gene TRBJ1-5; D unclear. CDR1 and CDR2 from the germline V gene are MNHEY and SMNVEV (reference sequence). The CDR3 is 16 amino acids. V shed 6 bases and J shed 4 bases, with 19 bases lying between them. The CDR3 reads CASSLSGPYPNQPQHF. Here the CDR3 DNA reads TGTGCCAGCAGCCTGTCTGGCCCGTACCCTAATCAGCCCCAGCATTTT.

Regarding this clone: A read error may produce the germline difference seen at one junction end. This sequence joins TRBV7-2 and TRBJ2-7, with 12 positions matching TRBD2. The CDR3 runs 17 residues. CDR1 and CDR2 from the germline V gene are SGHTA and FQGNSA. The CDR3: CASSAGFSSGGAYEQYF. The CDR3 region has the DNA TGTGCCAGCAGCGCGGGGTTTTCTAGCGGGGGGGCCTATGAGCAGTACTTC.

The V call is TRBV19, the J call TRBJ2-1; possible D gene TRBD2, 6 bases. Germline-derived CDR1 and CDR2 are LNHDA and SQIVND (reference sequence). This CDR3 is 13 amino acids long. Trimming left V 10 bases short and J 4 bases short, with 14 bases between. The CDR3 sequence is CAIAGGGYNEQFF. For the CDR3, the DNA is TGTGCCATTGCAGGTGGGGGGTACAATGAGCAGTTCTTC.

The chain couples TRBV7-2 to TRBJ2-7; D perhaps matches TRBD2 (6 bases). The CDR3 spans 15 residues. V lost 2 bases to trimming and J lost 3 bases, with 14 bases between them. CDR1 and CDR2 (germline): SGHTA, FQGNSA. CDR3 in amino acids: CASSLLSSAYYEQYF. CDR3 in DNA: TGTGCCAGCAGCTTATTGTCTAGCGCCTACTACGAGCAGTACTTC.

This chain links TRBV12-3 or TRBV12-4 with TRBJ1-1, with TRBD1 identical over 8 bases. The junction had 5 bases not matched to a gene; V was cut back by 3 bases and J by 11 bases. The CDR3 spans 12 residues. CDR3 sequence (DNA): TGTGCCAGCAGTTTTCGGACAGGGTCGGCTTTCTTT. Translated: CASSFRTGSAFF.

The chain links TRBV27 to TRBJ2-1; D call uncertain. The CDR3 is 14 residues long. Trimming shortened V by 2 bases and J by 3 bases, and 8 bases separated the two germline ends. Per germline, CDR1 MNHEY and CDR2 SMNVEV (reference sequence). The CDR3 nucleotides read TGTGCCAGCAGTTTAGCCGACCACTACAATGAGCAGTTCTTC. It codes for CASSLADHYNEQFF.

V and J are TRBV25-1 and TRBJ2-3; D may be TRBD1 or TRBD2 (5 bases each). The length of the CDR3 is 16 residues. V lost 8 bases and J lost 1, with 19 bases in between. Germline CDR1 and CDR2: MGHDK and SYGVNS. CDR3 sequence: CASRRGVLSRTDTQYF. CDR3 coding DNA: TGTGCCAGCCGAAGGGGAGTCCTATCCCGCACAGATACGCAGTATTTT.

The CDR3 DNA follows: TGTGCCAGCAGTTACTCGAACAATCAGCCCCAGCATTTT. Its protein is CASSYSNNQPQHF. The rearrangement links TRBV6-5 to TRBJ1-5; D not resolved. The CDR3 loop spans 13 amino acids. The ends were cut back, 0 bases at V and 3 bases at J, with 3 bases in the middle. Per the germline V gene, CDR1 is MNHEY and CDR2 is SVGAGI.

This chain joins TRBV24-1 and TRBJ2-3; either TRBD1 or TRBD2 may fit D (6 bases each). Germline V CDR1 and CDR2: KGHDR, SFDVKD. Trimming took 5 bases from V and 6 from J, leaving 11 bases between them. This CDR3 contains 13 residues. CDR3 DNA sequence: TGTGCCACCAGTGCCCCCGGGGGCGATACGCAGTATTTT. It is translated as CATSAPGGDTQYF.

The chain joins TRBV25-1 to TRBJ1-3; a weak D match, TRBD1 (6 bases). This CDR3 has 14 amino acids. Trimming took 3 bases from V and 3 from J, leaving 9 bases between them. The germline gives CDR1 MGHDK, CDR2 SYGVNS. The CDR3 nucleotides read TGTGCCAGCAGTGATCCCAGGGGTGGAAACACCATATATTTT. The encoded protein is CASSDPRGGNTIYF.

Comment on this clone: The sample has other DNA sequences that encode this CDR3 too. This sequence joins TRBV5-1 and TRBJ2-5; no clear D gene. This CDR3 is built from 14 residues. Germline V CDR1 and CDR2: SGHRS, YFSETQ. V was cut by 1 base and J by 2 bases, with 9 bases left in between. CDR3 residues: CASSLFTVQETQYF. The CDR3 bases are TGCGCCAGCAGCTTGTTTACAGTACAAGAGACCCAGTACTTC.